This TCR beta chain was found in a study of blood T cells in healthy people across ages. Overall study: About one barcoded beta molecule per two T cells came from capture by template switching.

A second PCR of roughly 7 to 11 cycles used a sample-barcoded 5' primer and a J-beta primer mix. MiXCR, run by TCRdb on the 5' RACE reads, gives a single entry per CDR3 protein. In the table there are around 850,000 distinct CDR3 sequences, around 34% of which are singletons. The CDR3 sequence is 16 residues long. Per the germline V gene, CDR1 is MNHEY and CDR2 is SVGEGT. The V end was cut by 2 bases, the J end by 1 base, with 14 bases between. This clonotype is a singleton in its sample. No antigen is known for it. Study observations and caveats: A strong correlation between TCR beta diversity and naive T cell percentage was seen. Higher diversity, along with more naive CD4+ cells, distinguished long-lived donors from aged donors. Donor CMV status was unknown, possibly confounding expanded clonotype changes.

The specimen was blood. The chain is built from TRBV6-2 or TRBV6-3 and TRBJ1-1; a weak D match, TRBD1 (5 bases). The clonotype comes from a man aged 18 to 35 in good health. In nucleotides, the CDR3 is TGTGCCAGCAGTTACCCCCCGGGACGTCGGAACACTGAAGCTTTCTTT. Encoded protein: CASSYPPGRRNTEAFF.